What follows are 13 T cell receptor beta chains derived from one specimen sequenced in a study of cytomegalovirus exposure and HLA in healthy donors. PCR involved 60 Vbeta and 13 Jbeta primers. Profiling relied on immunoSEQ multiplex PCR, and the TCRdb table lists in-frame clones only, not all of them. The table lists more than 60,000 clones, with 15% to 20% in the top ten. Sequenced sample: PBMCs. These receptors were obtained from a boy between 5 and 17 years old in good health and CMV-seronegative.

This rearrangement joins TRBV12-5 to TRBJ2-2, with D maybe TRBD1 (5 bases). Trimming pared 0 bases from V and 6 bases from J, leaving 5 bases between. The CDR3 has 13 residues. CDR1 and CDR2 from the germline V gene are LGHNT and FRNRAP. CDR3 amino acids: CASGLVGAGELFF. In nucleotides, the CDR3 is TGTGCTAGTGGTTTGGTAGGGGCCGGGGAGCTGTTTTTT.

The chain carries TRBV7-3 and TRBJ1-1, with 8 bases identical to TRBD1. Trimming cost V 5 bases and J 3 bases; bases outside gene matches: 2. CDR1 SGHTA and CDR2 FQGTGA come from the germline V gene. This CDR3 has 13 residues. CDR3 in amino acids: CASSLQGDTEAFF. CDR3 sequence (DNA): TGTGCCAGCAGCCTACAGGGGGACACTGAAGCTTTCTTT. Full variable domain (outside the CDR3, taken from reference TRBV7-3 and TRBJ1-1): GAGVSQTPSNKVTEKGKYVELRCDPISGHTALYWYRQSLGQGPEFLIYFQGTGAADDSGLPNDRFFAVRPEGSVSTLKIQRTERGDSAVYLCASSLQGDTEAFFGQGTRLTVV.

This chain connects TRBV30 to TRBJ2-7, with 7 bases aligning to TRBD2. Germline V CDR1 and CDR2: GTSNPN, SVGIG (reference sequence). The CDR3 is 16 residues long. V gave up 5 bases and J gave up 5 bases; unmatched junction bases: 18. The CDR3 DNA follows: TGTGCCTGGTTACCGCCTGAGGGAGGGCCTAACGACGAGCAGTACTTC. Translated: CAWLPPEGGPNDEQYF. The variable domain in full, with the rest retrieved from reference TRBV30 and TRBJ2-7, is SQTIHQWPATLVQPVGSPLSLECTVEGTSNPNLYWYRQAAGRGLQLLFYSVGIGQISSEVPQNLSASRPQDRQFILSSKKLLLSDSGFYLCAWLPPEGGPNDEQYFGPGTRLTVT.

The genes are TRBV6-6 and TRBJ2-7, with TRBD1 as a possible D gene (6 bases). Germline-derived CDR1 and CDR2 are MNHNY and SVGAGI (reference sequence). Between the trimmed V and J ends, which lost 6 bases and 0 bases, there was a span of 12 bases. The CDR3 covers 14 residues. The CDR3 nucleotides read TGTGCCAGCAGCCGAAGGGGGAGCTCCTACGAGCAGTACTTC. Translating it yields CASSRRGSSYEQYF.

The chain links TRBV9 to TRBJ2-1, with TRBD2 identical over 7 bases. Per germline, CDR1 SGDLS and CDR2 YYNGEE. After removal of 0 bases from V and 2 bases from J, the junction contained 14 bases not matched to a gene. The CDR3 totals 19 residues. The CDR3 loop is CASSVVGTLTSAPYNEQFF. In DNA, the CDR3 is TGTGCCAGCAGCGTAGTGGGGACCCTTACTAGCGCGCCCTACAATGAGCAGTTCTTC.

The rearrangement links TRBV30 to TRBJ2-5; D is possibly TRBD2 (6 bases). CDR1 GTSNPN and CDR2 SVGIG come from the germline V gene (reference sequence). This CDR3 comprises 13 residues. Trimming removed 0 bases at V and 7 bases at J, with 12 bases between. In nucleotides, the CDR3 is TGTGCCTGGAGTGTACGTAGCGGTGGGACCCAGTACTTC. This encodes CAWSVRSGGTQYF.

V gene TRBV6-6 combines with J gene TRBJ2-3; 8 nucleotides align to TRBD2. The V and J ends lost 2 bases and 2 bases, in that order; junction bases with no gene match: 3. Germline V gene lookup returns CDR1 MNHNY and CDR2 SVGAGI (reference sequence). The CDR3 covers 15 residues. CDR3 nucleotide sequence: TGTGCCAGCAGTTACGCGGGGGGCCCCACAGATACGCAGTATTTT. This gives the protein CASSYAGGPTDTQYF.

This chain joins TRBV7-9 and TRBJ2-1; a weak D match, TRBD1 (6 bases). Trimming removed 1 base at V and 3 bases at J, with 19 bases between. Looked up from germline, CDR1 is SEHNR and CDR2 is FQNEAQ (reference sequence). The CDR3 loop spans 18 amino acids. CDR3 loop: CASSLVQPQGLFYNEQFF. The CDR3 region has the DNA TGTGCCAGCAGCTTAGTCCAACCGCAGGGGCTATTCTACAATGAGCAGTTCTTC. The whole variable domain, filled in from reference TRBV7-9 and TRBJ2-1, reads DTGVSQNPRHKITKRGQNVTFRCDPISEHNRLYWYRQTLGQGPEFLTYFQNEAQLEKSRLLSDRFSAERPKGSFSTLEIQRTEQGDSAMYLCASSLVQPQGLFYNEQFFGPGTRLTVL.

Points on this clone: Distinct nucleotide sequences in the sample also encode this CDR3. The V gene is TRBV7-9, the J gene TRBJ1-5; perhaps TRBD1 as D (6 bases). The V gene's germline CDR1 is SEHNR and CDR2 FQNEAQ (reference sequence). The germline V and J ends were trimmed by 3 bases and 4 bases, with 16 bases remaining between them. CDR3 length: 16 residues. As DNA, the CDR3 is TGTGCCAGCAGCTTGGGAACAGGGACGAGGAATCAGCCCCAGCATTTT. It is translated as CASSLGTGTRNQPQHF. Looking up the rest from reference TRBV7-9 and TRBJ1-5 gives the full variable domain: DTGVSQNPRHKITKRGQNVTFRCDPISEHNRLYWYRQTLGQGPEFLTYFQNEAQLEKSRLLSDRFSAERPKGSFSTLEIQRTEQGDSAMYLCASSLGTGTRNQPQHFGDGTRLSIL.

V gene TRBV9 combines with J gene TRBJ2-7; D is possibly TRBD1 (5 bases). CDR3 length: 14 residues. V lost 0 bases and J lost 1, with 8 bases in between. CDR1 is SGDLS, CDR2 YYNGEE, per germline. The CDR3 DNA reads as TGTGCCAGCAGCGTAGGACAGTCGTCCTACGAGCAGTACTTC. Its protein product is CASSVGQSSYEQYF.

The chain recombines TRBV9 with TRBJ2-1, with 9 bases lining up with TRBD2. The CDR3 runs 16 residues. CDR1 is SGDLS, CDR2 YYNGEE, per germline. V trimming: 3 bases; J trimming: 2 bases; junction bases outside the gene matches: 6. CDR3 amino acids: CASSDLGLATYNEQFF. CDR3 nucleotide sequence: TGTGCCAGCAGCGACCTAGGACTAGCGACCTACAATGAGCAGTTCTTC.

This chain links TRBV7-8 with TRBJ2-7; D possibly corresponds to TRBD2 (6 bases). The CDR3 sequence is 15 residues long. Trimming cost V 5 bases and J 3 bases, with 17 bases left between them. CDR1 is SGHVS and CDR2 is FQNEAQ in the germline V gene. CDR3 region: CASSGIAGPRYEQYF. The CDR3 coding sequence is TGTGCCAGCAGCGGCATCGCGGGGCCTCGCTACGAGCAGTACTTC.

The chain has TRBV27 and TRBJ1-1; the D is unclear. This CDR3 is 13 amino acids long. CDR1 and CDR2 (germline): MNHEY, SMNVEV (reference sequence). V was clipped by 3 bases and J by 11 bases, with 16 bases between them. The CDR3 nucleotides read TGTGCCAGCAGTTTTCAGCCCGGGTCGATGGCTTTCTTT. Amino acids: CASSFQPGSMAFF.